This paragraph covers one T cell receptor beta chain sequence. This entry belongs to a study of blood T cell repertoires in COVID-19. Across the whole study: Both acute and convalescent COVID-19 samples were obtained from the United States, Italy and Spain. Nucleic acid was either cDNA or gDNA, and it came from T cells, B-cell-depleted T cells, or PBMCs.

The V gene's germline CDR1 is MDHEN and CDR2 SYDVKM. The CDR3 covers 14 residues. V lost 2 bases and J lost 8, with 15 bases in between. Authors' data handling: It was from reference gene primer amplification that nucleated cell counts were estimated. Some clones are missing from TCRdb's copy, which holds only in-frame ones; the method was immunoSEQ multiplex PCR. The DNA was the basis for D and trimming; V, J and clone size are from that table. The sample consists of 200,000 to 250,000 clones, approximately 87% of them appearing once. The rearrangement links TRBV28 to TRBJ1-2; D may be TRBD1 (6 bases). The sequence was obtained from a man in his 60s who had recovered from COVID-19. Sequencing was carried out using peripheral blood. The CDR3 loop reads CASSLPQRDKGYTF. CDR3 in DNA: TGTGCCAGCAGTTTACCACAACGGGACAAGGGCTACACCTTC.